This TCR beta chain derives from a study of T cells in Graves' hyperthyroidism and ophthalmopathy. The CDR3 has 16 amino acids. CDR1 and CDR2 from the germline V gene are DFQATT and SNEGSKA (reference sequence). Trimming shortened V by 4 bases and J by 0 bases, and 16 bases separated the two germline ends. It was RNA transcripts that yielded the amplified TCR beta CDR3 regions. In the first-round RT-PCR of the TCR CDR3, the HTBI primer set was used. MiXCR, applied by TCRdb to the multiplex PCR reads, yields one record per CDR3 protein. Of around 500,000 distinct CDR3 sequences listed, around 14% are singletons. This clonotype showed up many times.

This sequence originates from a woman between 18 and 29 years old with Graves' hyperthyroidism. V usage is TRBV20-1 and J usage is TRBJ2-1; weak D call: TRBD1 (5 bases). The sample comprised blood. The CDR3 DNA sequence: TGCAGTGCTAATCTACCACAGGTTAGCTCCTACAATGAGCAGTTCTTC. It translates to CSANLPQVSSYNEQFF.